One sample yielded the 16 T cell receptor beta chains listed below, sequenced in a study of blood T cell repertoires in COVID-19. Clones were read by immunoSEQ multiplex PCR, and TCRdb kept only the in-frame ones, dropping some. This repertoire shows 89,000 or so clones, 85% found once; its top ten account for more than 30%. The specimen was peripheral blood. These receptors were obtained from an elderly man with acute or convalescent COVID-19.

This chain links TRBV18 with TRBJ2-1; perhaps TRBD2 as D (6 bases). V dropped 3 bases and J dropped 7 bases, with 16 bases sitting between them. The CDR3 is 15 residues long. The V gene's germline CDR1 is KGHSH and CDR2 LQKENI. The chain's CDR3 is CASSPFSGVRNEQFF. Written as DNA, the CDR3 is TGTGCCAGCTCACCCTTCTCGGGAGTGCGTAATGAGCAGTTCTTC.

A few counts support this clone. The rearrangement links TRBV4-1 to TRBJ1-4; no firm D call. Trimming took off 1 base at V and 2 bases at J, with 20 bases between the two ends. Germline V gene sequence: CDR1 MGHRA, CDR2 YSYEKL. The CDR3 has 19 amino acids. The CDR3 reads CASSQGSRGAAGTNEKLFF. The CDR3 nucleotides read TGCGCCAGCAGCCAAGGATCTCGGGGTGCAGCAGGTACTAATGAAAAACTGTTTTTT.

The V gene is TRBV29-1, the J gene TRBJ2-5; 10 bases match TRBD1. Germline CDR1 and CDR2: SQVTM and ANQGSEA. The length of the CDR3 is 13 residues. V dropped 6 bases and J dropped 5; count of bases not matched to a gene: 6. In nucleotides, the CDR3 is TGCAGCGTGGGACAGGGGTTAGGGGAGACCCAGTACTTC. Its protein product is CSVGQGLGETQYF.

The CDR3 reads CASSYPTSGFYNEQFF. The DNA for the CDR3 is TGTGCCAGCAGTTACCCCACTAGCGGATTCTACAATGAGCAGTTCTTC. The rearrangement links TRBV6-2 or TRBV6-3 to TRBJ2-1, with 8 positions matching TRBD2. The CDR3 sequence is 16 residues long. Germline V gene data show CDR1 as MNHEY and CDR2 as SVGEGT. Trimming removed 2 bases from V and 3 bases from J; junction bases left unmatched: 6.

V gene TRBV5-1 combines with J gene TRBJ1-2, with 9 bases that match TRBD1. Germline trimming cut 4 bases from V and 8 bases from J; bases unmatched to any gene: 6. Germline V gene data show CDR1 as SGHRS and CDR2 as YFSETQ. CDR3 length: 13 amino acids. In DNA, the CDR3 is TGCGCCAGCAGCCCACAGGGGGCGTCAGGCTACACCTTC. This codes for CASSPQGASGYTF.

The chain has TRBV9 and TRBJ2-3, with D maybe TRBD1 (6 bases). The CDR3 length is 17 residues. Germline V gene data show CDR1 as SGDLS and CDR2 as YYNGEE. Deletions cut 4 bases from V and 2 bases from J, with 20 bases between. Written as DNA, the CDR3 is TGTGCCAGCAGCTTCTACCAGCGGCAGGGGCTCACAGATACGCAGTATTTT. Translation: CASSFYQRQGLTDTQYF.

This chain connects TRBV15 to TRBJ2-6; D is unclear. Trimming pared 1 base from V and 0 bases from J, leaving 10 bases between. This CDR3 has 17 amino acids. The germline V gene has CDR1 LNHNV and CDR2 YYDKDF (reference sequence). The CDR3 sequence: CATSRVSTGSGANVLTF. DNA for the CDR3: TGTGCCACCAGCAGAGTATCGACGGGCTCTGGGGCCAACGTCCTGACTTTC.

There are a few counts of this clone. The chain combines TRBV7-2 with TRBJ2-2, with D possibly TRBD2 on 6 matching bases. The V gene's germline CDR1 is SGHTA and CDR2 FQGNSA. The CDR3 sequence is 16 residues long. Trimming pared 2 bases from V and 4 bases from J, leaving 14 bases between. This chain's CDR3 is CASSLLRGGATGELFF. The CDR3 nucleotides read TGTGCCAGCAGCTTATTGCGAGGAGGGGCCACCGGGGAGCTGTTTTTT.

The rearrangement joins TRBV7-3 to TRBJ1-1, with 7 bases identical to TRBD1. CDR1 SGHTA and CDR2 FQGTGA come from the germline V gene. Trimming cost V 4 bases and J 0 bases; bases outside gene matches: 5. This CDR3 is built from 15 residues. The CDR3 region is CASSSEGQVNTEAFF. CDR3 sequence (DNA): TGTGCCAGCAGCTCGGAAGGACAGGTGAACACTGAAGCTTTCTTT. The complete variable domain, with remaining parts taken from reference TRBV7-3 and TRBJ1-1, reads GAGVSQTPSNKVTEKGKYVELRCDPISGHTALYWYRQSLGQGPEFLIYFQGTGAADDSGLPNDRFFAVRPEGSVSTLKIQRTERGDSAVYLCASSSEGQVNTEAFFGQGTRLTVV.

J is TRBJ2-7 and V is TRBV19; 9 positions agree with TRBD2. V lost 3 bases to trimming and J lost 4 bases; unmatched junction nucleotides: 7. The CDR3 is made up of 15 amino acids. Germline CDR1 and CDR2: LNHDA and SQIVND (reference sequence). The CDR3 loop reads CASSIVAGAVYEQYF. The CDR3 DNA is TGTGCCAGTAGTATCGTAGCGGGAGCTGTATACGAGCAGTACTTC.

The gene calls are TRBV11-2 and TRBJ2-1, with 11 bases aligning to TRBD2. The junction had 4 bases not matched to a gene; V was cut back by 2 bases and J by 4 bases. The CDR3 consists of 16 residues. CDR1 and CDR2 (germline): SGHAT, FQNNGV. DNA of the CDR3: TGTGCCAGCAGCTTAAACGTAGCGGGAGGGTACAATGAGCAGTTCTTC. Translation: CASSLNVAGGYNEQFF.

CDR3 DNA: TGTGCCATCAGCCGAGTGCCAGACGGGCAGCCCCAGCATTTT. This translates into CAISRVPDGQPQHF. The J gene is TRBJ1-5, the V gene TRBV10-3; D uncertain. The ends were cut back, 6 bases at V and 7 bases at J, with 16 bases in the middle. The CDR3 is 14 residues long. Germline V gene lookup returns CDR1 ENHRY and CDR2 SYGVKD.

The chain recombines TRBV6-5 with TRBJ2-2, with D possibly matching TRBD1 (5 bases). The CDR3 contains 12 residues. Germline assignment: CDR1 MNHEY and CDR2 SVGAGI. The V end lost 4 bases, the J end lost 7 bases, and 7 bases lay between the germline ends. In DNA form, the CDR3 reads TGTGCCAGCAGTTCCAGGGTCGGGGAGCTGTTTTTT. Its protein product is CASSSRVGELFF.

The chain has TRBV11-3 and TRBJ2-1; 9 positions agree with TRBD2. The germline V gene has CDR1 SGHNT and CDR2 YENEEA. After removal of 2 bases from V and 7 bases from J, the junction contained 15 bases not matched to a gene. The length of the CDR3 is 18 residues. CDR3 sequence (DNA): TGTGCCAGCAGCTTAACTATAAGAGGGCGGGAGGGCCCGAATGAGCAGTTCTTC. Amino acid sequence: CASSLTIRGREGPNEQFF.

As to this clone: The sample contains more than one DNA sequence encoding this CDR3. The chain carries TRBV5-1 and TRBJ2-1, with TRBD1 matching over 8 bases. V gave up 4 bases and J gave up 0 bases; unmatched junction bases: 3. The CDR3 length is 15 residues. Germline CDR1 reads SGHRS; CDR2 reads YFSETQ. DNA of the CDR3: TGCGCCAGCAGCCTAGGACAGGGCTCCTACAATGAGCAGTTCTTC. Translation gives CASSLGQGSYNEQFF.

This chain joins TRBV5-4 and TRBJ2-7; 8 bases are shared with TRBD2. Trimming cost V 0 bases and J 3 bases; bases outside gene matches: 2. The CDR3 is made up of 14 amino acids. Per germline, CDR1 SGHNT and CDR2 YYREEE (reference sequence). The CDR3 DNA reads as TGTGCCAGCAGCTTGGAACGGGAGGGCTACGAGCAGTACTTC. Translation gives CASSLEREGYEQYF.